Listed here are 23 T cell receptor beta chains from one sample, sequenced in a study of blood T cell repertoires in COVID-19. Measured with immunoSEQ multiplex PCR; TCRdb has only the in-frame clones, and not every one. The sample includes 400,000 to 550,000 clones, 70% to 90% of them seen just once. The sequencing input was PBMCs or T cells enriched from blood (not recorded which). Receptors originate from a woman under 30 with acute COVID-19.

V is TRBV10-3 and J is TRBJ2-2; 11 bases align to TRBD2. The V gene's germline CDR1 is ENHRY and CDR2 SYGVKD. Trimming cost V 10 bases and J 6 bases; bases outside gene matches: 13. The CDR3 is 16 amino acids. As DNA, the CDR3 is TGTGCCACCCTATCTAGCGGGGGGCCCCCTTCCGGGGAGCTGTTTTTT. It yields the protein CATLSSGGPPSGELFF.

V and J are TRBV29-1 and TRBJ1-2; D is possibly TRBD1 (6 bases). The CDR3 totals 13 residues. With 7 bases removed from V and 3 bases from J, the gap between germline ends came to 15 bases. In germline, CDR1 is SQVTM, CDR2 ANQGSEA. Here the CDR3 reads CSASDSGYYGYTF. The CDR3 DNA is TGCAGCGCCTCGGACAGCGGATACTATGGCTACACCTTC.

This rearrangement joins TRBV11-2 to TRBJ1-5; D not resolved. This CDR3 comprises 14 residues. The V and J ends lost 4 bases and 6 bases respectively, with 13 bases between them. CDR1 is SGHAT, CDR2 FQNNGV, per germline. The CDR3 sequence is CASSYISRGQPQHF. The CDR3 bases are TGTGCCAGCAGCTACATCTCTCGAGGTCAGCCCCAGCATTTT.

This chain joins TRBV6-4 and TRBJ2-5, with 7 bases lining up with TRBD2. CDR1 MRHNA and CDR2 SNTAGT come from the germline V gene. Losses at the gene ends were 0 bases for V and 7 bases for J; bases not matched to a gene: 8. CDR3 length: 15 residues. CDR3 loop: CASSDSSGAGGTQYF. The CDR3 bases are TGTGCCAGCAGTGACTCAAGCGGGGCTGGGGGGACCCAGTACTTC.

This chain uses TRBV15 with TRBJ2-3; the D is unclear. V was cut by 3 bases and J by 1 base, with 8 bases left in between. The CDR3 extends over 14 amino acids. Per germline, CDR1 LNHNV and CDR2 YYDKDF (reference sequence). The CDR3 loop is CATSRKGGTDTQYF. CDR3 DNA: TGTGCCACCAGCAGGAAAGGAGGCACAGATACGCAGTATTTT.

The V and J genes are TRBV3-1 (or the pseudogene TRBV3-2) and TRBJ2-3; 7 bases are shared with TRBD2. The ends lost 4 bases at V and 8 bases at J; junction bases unmatched: 6. The CDR3 is made up of 13 amino acids. The V gene's germline CDR1 is LGHDT and CDR2 YNNKEL (reference sequence). CDR3 protein: CASSRAGSLTQYF. In DNA form, the CDR3 reads TGTGCCAGCAGCCGAGCGGGGTCTCTTACGCAGTATTTT.

This clone was counted once. The chain carries TRBV10-3 and TRBJ1-5, with 7 bases that match TRBD1. This CDR3 comprises 15 residues. Germline CDR1 reads ENHRY; CDR2 reads SYGVKD. Trimming removed 3 bases from V and 7 bases from J; junction bases left unmatched: 9. The CDR3 bases are TGTGCCATCAGTGAAAGGACAGGCGCCGAACAGCCCCAGCATTTT. It is translated as CAISERTGAEQPQHF.

This clone was found once. This chain links TRBV30 with TRBJ1-1, with D uncertain. Germline assignment: CDR1 GTSNPN and CDR2 SVGIG (reference sequence). Trimming cost V 3 bases and J 7 bases, with 9 bases left between them. This CDR3 is built from 11 residues. The CDR3 nucleotides are TGTGCCTGGAGGCTGGTACTTGAAGCTTTCTTT. Protein sequence: CAWRLVLEAFF. Looking up the rest from reference TRBV30 and TRBJ1-1 gives the full variable domain: SQTIHQWPATLVQPVGSPLSLECTVEGTSNPNLYWYRQAAGRGLQLLFYSVGIGQISSEVPQNLSASRPQDRQFILSSKKLLLSDSGFYLCAWRLVLEAFFGQGTRLTVV.

The chain uses TRBV10-3 and TRBJ1-5; D is undetermined. The CDR3 is 13 residues long. V lost 8 bases and J 2 bases, leaving 10 bases between the germline ends. Looked up from germline, CDR1 is ENHRY and CDR2 is SYGVKD. The CDR3 DNA reads TGTGCCATCGGGGTCGGGGGCAATCAGCCCCAGCATTTT. This sequence encodes CAIGVGGNQPQHF.

The rearrangement joins TRBV7-3 to TRBJ2-2; possible D gene TRBD1, 5 bases. Deletions cut 1 base from V and 3 bases from J, with 15 bases between. Germline V gene sequence: CDR1 SGHTA, CDR2 FQGTGA. The CDR3 is 17 residues long. The CDR3 DNA is TGTGCCAGCAGCTTAAAGGGCCAGGGTGGGCACACCGGGGAGCTGTTTTTT. Protein sequence: CASSLKGQGGHTGELFF. The full variable domain, completed using reference TRBV7-3 and TRBJ2-2, is GAGVSQTPSNKVTEKGKYVELRCDPISGHTALYWYRQSLGQGPEFLIYFQGTGAADDSGLPNDRFFAVRPEGSVSTLKIQRTERGDSAVYLCASSLKGQGGHTGELFFGEGSRLTVL.

The rearrangement joins TRBV4-1 to TRBJ2-5; D ambiguous. Germline-derived CDR1 and CDR2 are MGHRA and YSYEKL. This CDR3 has 15 amino acids. Deletions cut 3 bases from V and 0 bases from J, with 11 bases between. The CDR3 is CASSQSTPYQETQYF. The CDR3 nucleotides read TGCGCCAGCAGCCAGAGTACCCCGTACCAAGAGACCCAGTACTTC.

The rearrangement joins TRBV18 to TRBJ1-3, with no clear D. This CDR3 has 13 amino acids. CDR1 and CDR2 (germline): KGHSH, LQKENI. The germline V and J ends were trimmed by 3 bases and 5 bases, with 8 bases remaining between them. In DNA, the CDR3 is TGTGCCAGCTCACCGGTCACTCGAAACACCATATATTTT. It encodes CASSPVTRNTIYF.

The V call is TRBV7-2, the J call TRBJ2-3, with 7 bases identical to TRBD2. Germline CDR1 reads SGHTA; CDR2 reads FQGNSA. The J segment lost 1 base and the V segment lost 4 bases, leaving 11 bases of the junction unmatched. This CDR3 contains 17 residues. CDR3 sequence reads: CASSSLAGGKGTDTQYF. Written as DNA, the CDR3 is TGTGCCAGCAGCTCCTTAGCGGGCGGGAAAGGCACAGATACGCAGTATTTT.

The chain links TRBV29-1 to TRBJ2-5; the match to TRBD2 covers 7 bases. The CDR3 is 14 residues long. After removal of 3 bases from V and 0 bases from J, the junction contained 4 bases not matched to a gene. From germline, CDR1 is SQVTM and CDR2 ANQGSEA. CDR3 protein: CSVEREWYQETQYF. CDR3 nucleotide sequence: TGCAGCGTTGAGCGGGAGTGGTACCAAGAGACCCAGTACTTC.

This chain joins TRBV11-2 and TRBJ2-7; D is perhaps TRBD1 (6 bases). Germline V CDR1 and CDR2: SGHAT, FQNNGV. Trimming removed 6 bases from V and 7 bases from J, with 10 bases in between. CDR3 size: 11 residues. CDR3 protein: CASSSGTEQYF. For the CDR3, the DNA is TGTGCCAGCAGTTCCGGGACAGAGCAGTACTTC.

J is TRBJ2-1 and V is TRBV6-2 or TRBV6-3; no clear D gene. Deletions cut 0 bases from V and 0 bases from J, with 9 bases between. The CDR3 extends over 16 amino acids. CDR1 MNHEY and CDR2 SVGEGT come from the germline V gene. CDR3 protein: CASSYSRSPSYNEQFF. The CDR3 DNA sequence: TGTGCCAGCAGTTACTCGAGATCCCCCTCCTACAATGAGCAGTTCTTC.

The J gene is TRBJ2-2, the V gene TRBV5-4; 8 bases are a match to TRBD1. The CDR3 extends over 15 amino acids. V shed 3 bases, J shed 3 bases, and the junction held 4 bases outside the gene matches. In germline, CDR1 is SGHNT, CDR2 YYREEE (reference sequence). The CDR3 nucleotides read TGTGCCAGCAGCTCAGACAGGGGCCACACCGGGGAGCTGTTTTTT. Protein: CASSSDRGHTGELFF.

This clone was seen a few times. The genes are TRBV28 and TRBJ1-3, with D perhaps matching TRBD1 (6 bases). V shed 2 bases and J shed 2 bases, with 10 bases lying between them. The CDR3 length is 15 residues. In germline, CDR1 is MDHEN, CDR2 SYDVKM. CDR3 amino acids: CASSLLAGAGNTIYF. CDR3 nucleotides: TGTGCCAGCAGTTTACTGGCAGGGGCTGGAAACACCATATATTTT.

This clone was counted once. The rearrangement links TRBV5-4 to TRBJ2-7; 10 bases align to TRBD2. The germline CDR1 and CDR2 sequences are SGHNT and YYREEE (reference sequence). The trim removed 0 bases at V and 3 bases at J, leaving 3 bases unmatched. This CDR3 spans 15 amino acids. CDR3 nucleotide sequence: TGTGCCAGCAGCTTGGGGACTAGCGGTCTCTACGAGCAGTACTTC. As protein: CASSLGTSGLYEQYF.

This clone showed up just a few times. The chain uses TRBV10-3 and TRBJ1-4; D may be TRBD1 (6 bases). V lost 4 bases and J lost 5, with 14 bases in between. The CDR3 has 15 amino acids. Germline V gene lookup returns CDR1 ENHRY and CDR2 SYGVKD. The CDR3 region is CAISGQVGQNEKLFF. The CDR3 DNA sequence: TGTGCCATCAGTGGCCAGGTGGGACAAAATGAAAAACTGTTTTTT.

The chain is built from TRBV5-5 and TRBJ1-1, with D tentatively TRBD1 (5 bases). CDR3 length: 13 amino acids. V gave up 2 bases and J gave up 3 bases, with 8 bases separating them. Germline V gene lookup returns CDR1 SGHKS and CDR2 YYEKEE (reference sequence). The CDR3 sequence: CASSFGRDTEAFF. The CDR3 nucleotides are TGTGCCAGCAGCTTCGGCAGGGACACTGAAGCTTTCTTT.

This clone showed up just once. The chain couples TRBV5-1 to TRBJ2-7; TRBD2 might be the D (5 bases). Trimming took off 0 bases at V and 3 bases at J, with 10 bases between the two ends. This CDR3 has 14 amino acids. Per germline, CDR1 SGHRS and CDR2 YFSETQ. CDR3 coding DNA: TGCGCCAGCAGCTTGGCGGGGTTAGGCTACGAGCAGTACTTC. Its translation is CASSLAGLGYEQYF.

The J gene is TRBJ2-7, the V gene TRBV7-9, with 9 bases fitting TRBD2. The J segment lost 1 base and the V segment lost 6 bases, leaving 4 bases of the junction unmatched. Germline V gene lookup returns CDR1 SEHNR and CDR2 FQNEAQ (reference sequence). The CDR3 consists of 14 residues. The CDR3 here is CASSFSGGSYEQYF. The CDR3 DNA is TGTGCCAGCAGTTTTAGCGGGGGATCCTACGAGCAGTACTTC.